Following are 3 T cell receptor gamma chains from one sample sequenced in a study of gamma-delta T cells after stem cell transplantation. With CATT, TCRdb re-called clones from the RT-PCR reads. Of approximately 150 gamma-chain clones in the sample, about half are singletons; the top ten hold 86%. Sequenced material: gamma-delta T cells. The receptor set was obtained from a human donor. It is not recorded whose cells these are; they may come from a transplant donor.

The V call is TRGV9, the J call TRGJ1 or TRGJ2. The J gene was not available in TCRdb and was assigned here by matching the DNA to germline segments. The V gene's germline CDR1 is GITISATS and CDR2 ISYDGTV (reference sequence). This CDR3 comprises 11 residues. With V trimmed by 0 bases and J by 12 bases, 5 bases remained unmatched. CDR3 DNA sequence: TGTGCCTTGTGGGAGGTGCGGGTGAAACTCTTT. Amino acid sequence: CALWEVRVKLF.

The gene calls are TRGV9 and TRGJP. TCRdb does not report a J gene; here it was assigned by matching the DNA to germline references. Germline V gives CDR1 GITISATS, CDR2 ISYDGTV (reference sequence). J lost 7 bases, V lost 5 bases, and 8 bases had no gene match. The CDR3 length is 16 residues. The CDR3 reads CALWGDPELGKKIKVF. The CDR3 coding sequence is TGTGCCTTGTGGGGTGACCCCGAGTTGGGCAAAAAAATCAAGGTATTT.

By share of the sample, this clone is hyperexpanded. The chain carries TRGV9 and TRGJP. Germline loops: CDR1 GITISATS, CDR2 ISYDGTV (reference sequence). CDR3 length: 17 amino acids. V was pared by 3 bases and J by 7 bases, with 9 bases of the junction left unmatched. The CDR3 loop reads CALWEPPAELGKKIKVF. As DNA, the CDR3 is TGTGCCTTGTGGGAGCCCCCCGCGGAGTTGGGCAAAAAAATCAAGGTATTT.